Listed below are T cell receptor beta chains from one sample, sequenced in a study of cytomegalovirus exposure and HLA in healthy donors. Profiled with immunoSEQ multiplex PCR; TCRdb holds only in-frame clones, not every one. Among 150,000 to 200,000 clones listed, approximately 80% were seen once. Source material: PBMCs. These receptors all stem from a woman in her 40s in good health and CMV-seropositive. CDR3s include the opening cysteine and the closing phenylalanine or tryptophan. Fields, in order: J gene, D gene, V gene, clone size, CDR3 protein, CDR3 DNA. D genes are given only for firm matches. Size is stated for part of the rows, as once, few or many counts, or as a class when the clone is expanded.

TRBJ1-1,-,TRBV7-9,-,CASSLASSNTEAFF,TGTGCCAGCAGCTTAGCATCATCGAACACTGAAGCTTTCTTT
TRBJ1-1,-,TRBV29-1,-,CSVEDADGEATEAFF,TGCAGCGTTGAAGATGCGGACGGGGAGGCCACTGAAGCTTTCTTT
TRBJ1-2,-,TRBV28,-,CASSVNGAYGYTF,TGTGCCAGCAGTGTTAATGGGGCCTATGGCTACACCTTC
TRBJ2-7,TRBD1,TRBV5-4,-,CASSSNPQTGIGEQYF,TGTGCCAGCAGCTCAAACCCCCAGACAGGGATAGGGGAGCAGTACTTC
TRBJ1-6,-,TRBV18,-,CASSAQGLSMGNSPLHF,TGTGCCAGCTCGGCGCAGGGACTCTCAATGGGGAATTCACCCCTCCACTTT
TRBJ1-2,TRBD1,TRBV2,once,CASSVRTGGFGYTF,TGTGCCAGCAGTGTCCGGACAGGGGGCTTTGGCTACACTTTC
TRBJ2-5,TRBD1,TRBV5-1,-,CASSPTTGGIETQYF,TGCGCCAGCAGCCCAACAACAGGGGGCATAGAGACCCAGTACTTC
TRBJ2-7,-,TRBV2,-,CASSEGSGGCEQYF,TGTGCCAGCAGTGAAGGGAGCGGCGGGTGCGAGCAGTACTTC
TRBJ1-1,-,TRBV9,-,CASSPGAGAGDTEAFF,TGTGCCAGCAGCCCTGGGGCAGGGGCGGGGGACACTGAAGCTTTCTTT
TRBJ2-5,-,TRBV5-1,-,CASIPSTGLQETQYF,TGCGCCAGCATCCCTTCTACAGGGCTTCAAGAGACCCAGTACTTC
TRBJ1-1,-,TRBV5-5,-,CASSFQGLRTEAFF,TGTGCCAGCAGTTTCCAGGGGCTTAGGACTGAAGCTTTCTTT
TRBJ1-1,-,TRBV7-9,-,CASSPKSTEAFF,TGTGCCAGCAGCCCTAAGAGCACTGAAGCTTTCTTT
TRBJ1-4,-,TRBV6-6,-,CASSYSYGELFF,TGTGCCAGCAGTTACTCTTACGGGGAACTGTTTTTT
TRBJ2-3,TRBD2,TRBV7-8,-,CASSPWTSGGGDTQYF,TGTGCCAGCAGCCCGTGGACTAGCGGGGGAGGAGATACGCAGTATTTT
TRBJ2-2,TRBD1,TRBV5-1,-,CASSLESTGWKTGELFF,TGCGCCAGCAGCCTTGAATCGACAGGGTGGAAGACCGGGGAGCTGTTTTTT
TRBJ2-7,TRBD1,TRBV5-1,few,CASSLVGTGGNEQYF,TGCGCCAGCAGCTTGGTAGGGACAGGGGGTAACGAGCAGTACTTC
TRBJ2-3,TRBD1,TRBV7-9,-,CASSRGQGESTDTQYF,TGTGCCAGCAGCCGCGGACAGGGGGAAAGCACAGATACGCAGTATTTT
TRBJ1-5,-,TRBV18,-,CASSNSGPSNQPQHF,TGTGCCAGCTCAAATTCAGGGCCTAGCAATCAGCCCCAGCATTTT
TRBJ1-2,-,TRBV5-8,-,CASDGHRADGYTF,TGTGCCAGCGACGGCCACAGGGCAGATGGCTACACCTTC
TRBJ2-4,-,TRBV6-5,-,CASSYSRGTTNIQYF,TGTGCCAGCAGTTACTCGAGGGGGACAACAAACATTCAGTACTTC
TRBJ1-4,-,TRBV7-2,-,CASSAGGDWITTNEKLFF,TGTGCCAGCAGCGCCGGGGGGGATTGGATAACAACTAATGAAAAACTGTTTTTT
TRBJ2-3,-,TRBV7-9,-,CASSPSLDTQYF,TGTGCCAGCAGCCCTTCCCTGGATACGCAGTATTTT
TRBJ2-7,-,TRBV27,-,CADCGEQYF,TGTGCCGACTGCGGCGAGCAGTACTTC
TRBJ2-1,TRBD2,TRBV5-1,few,CASRGLAGSSYNEQFF,TGCGCCAGCAGGGGACTAGCGGGGAGCTCCTACAATGAGCAGTTCTTC
TRBJ1-3,-,TRBV27,-,CASSSYSGNTIYF,TGTGCCAGCAGTTCTTACTCTGGAAACACCATATATTTT
TRBJ2-5,-,TRBV9,-,CASSVGVGPQETQYF,TGTGCCAGCAGCGTAGGAGTGGGCCCCCAAGAGACCCAGTACTTC
TRBJ2-5,TRBD1,TRBV5-4,-,CASSLDGQGGETQYF,TGTGCCAGCAGCTTGGATGGACAGGGAGGAGAGACCCAGTACTTC
TRBJ2-3,TRBD2,TRBV4-3,-,CASSPRPSGVGDTQYF,TGCGCCAGCAGCCCGCGACCGAGCGGGGTAGGAGATACGCAGTATTTT
TRBJ1-2,-,TRBV29-1,few,CSVEDRGDYGYTF,TGCAGCGTTGAAGATAGGGGCGACTATGGCTACACCTTC
TRBJ1-5,-,TRBV19,-,CASSDYSYSNQPQHF,TGTGCCAGTAGTGACTACTCTTATAGCAATCAGCCCCAGCATTTT
TRBJ1-5,-,TRBV4-3,-,CASSQDLTGDQPQHF,TGCGCCAGCAGCCAAGATTTGACAGGTGATCAGCCCCAGCATTTT
TRBJ1-4,TRBD1,TRBV5-1,-,CASSLRQGGGEKLFF,TGCGCCAGCAGCCTGCGGCAGGGGGGTGGTGAAAAACTGTTTTTT
TRBJ1-5,-,TRBV7-2,-,CASSFGPGGGSNQPQHF,TGTGCCAGCAGCTTCGGTCCGGGGGGCGGAAGCAATCAGCCCCAGCATTTT
TRBJ1-3,-,TRBV4-3,-,CASSPVAGALGNTIYF,TGCGCCAGCAGCCCAGTAGCGGGGGCCCTCGGAAACACCATATATTTT
TRBJ1-1,TRBD1,TRBV6-5,-,CASSYWGQGASKAFF,TGTGCCAGCAGTTACTGGGGACAGGGGGCGTCGAAAGCTTTCTTT
TRBJ1-1,-,TRBV6-5,few,CASSYSRNTEAFF,TGTGCCAGCAGTTACTCTAGGAACACTGAAGCTTTCTTT
TRBJ1-2,-,TRBV2,-,CASSEEGPTGGYTF,TGTGCCAGCAGTGAGGAGGGGCCTACGGGCGGCTACACCTTC
TRBJ1-1,TRBD1,TRBV7-9,-,CASSLRDRSNTEAFF,TGTGCCAGCAGCCTACGGGACAGGTCGAACACTGAAGCTTTCTTT
TRBJ2-1,-,TRBV1,-,CTSSQDLAGPYNEQFF,TGCACCAGCAGCCAAGATCTAGCGGGGCCCTACAATGAGCAGTTCTTC
TRBJ2-2,-,TRBV6-6,few,CASSYLYSGQGGELFF,TGTGCCAGCAGTTACCTATACAGCGGGCAGGGCGGGGAGCTGTTTTTT